This record covers a single TCR beta chain. The data belong to a study of cytomegalovirus exposure and HLA in healthy donors. Germline V CDR1 and CDR2: SGHTA, FQGTGA. The CDR3 covers 13 residues. Trimming took 5 bases from V and 4 from J, leaving 11 bases between them. The repertoire was sequenced with immunoSEQ multiplex PCR; TCRdb's copy has only in-frame clones and lacks some. The data contain around 34,000 clones, over 85% of them singletons. The sequence derives from a man younger than 35 in good health and CMV-seronegative. V gene TRBV7-3 combines with J gene TRBJ2-5, with no clear D. Sequenced: PBMCs. CDR3: CASSQNNRETQYF. The CDR3 DNA is TGTGCCAGCAGCCAAAACAATCGAGAGACCCAGTACTTC.